This T cell receptor (beta chain) appears in the sequencing data of a study of technical replicates of blood from a few donors. The data were produced by immunoSEQ multiplex PCR, yet TCRdb's version contains in-frame clones alone and is incomplete. The data contain 85,000 to 100,000 clones, approximately 94% of them singletons. Germline trimming cut 8 bases from V and 8 bases from J; bases unmatched to any gene: 13. The CDR3 sequence is 15 residues long. The germline V gene encodes CDR1 SGHDN and CDR2 FVKESK. The chain joins TRBV14 to TRBJ2-3, with 10 positions matching TRBD2. Sequencing was done on a sample of T cells isolated from PBMCs. The receptor's source is a human donor in good health. The CDR3 DNA reads as TGTGCCAGCGGGCAGATCGGACTAGCGGCATCTACGCAGTATTTT. Its protein is CASGQIGLAASTQYF.